The T cell receptor (beta chain) under discussion was sequenced for a study of T cells in Graves' hyperthyroidism and ophthalmopathy (dated by TCRdb to the late 2010s). In terms of the full investigation: Peripheral blood was collected at initial diagnosis, before any treatment. A discovery cohort of around 98 patients, roughly 43 with Graves' ophthalmopathy and approximately 57 with stable Graves' hyperthyroidism, was used to find distinguishing TCR V-J signatures. Whether ophthalmopathy could be predicted prospectively was tested in an independent validation cohort made up of under 20 hyperthyroidism patients plus 17 patients who later progressed to ophthalmopathy. The 90 to 100 discovery patients were randomly divided into training and test sets at a 7:3 ratio. In addition, the study compared T-cell repertoires in thyroid tissue and in blood from roughly six Graves' hyperthyroidism patients. After sampling, hyperthyroidism patients received methimazole starting at 30 mg daily, and ophthalmopathy patients received high-dose intravenous methylprednisolone. According to the paper, TCR Vbeta CDR3 sequencing was carried out on about 140 peripheral blood samples, which came from over 40 ophthalmopathy, about 75 hyperthyroidism and approximately 17 progressor patients.

This clonotype was picked up a small number of times. Its cognate antigen has yet to be identified. No much larger clone is present one base from it, and per-base qualities are unavailable. Stable Graves' hyperthyroidism was defined as no progression to ophthalmopathy during 18 months of follow-up. Hyperthyroidism patients were aged 18 to 65 years and newly diagnosed, with disease duration of less than 2 months. Exclusion was applied to patients with uncontrolled infections, other autoimmune diseases, pregnancy or lactation. Diagnoses were based on clinical symptoms, serum thyroxine and TRAb, thyroid ultrasound and orbital computed tomography. PBMCs were separated from roughly 9.3 ml of fresh peripheral blood using Ficoll-Paque density gradient centrifugation. Total RNA was extracted with Trizol reagent, and quality was checked on an Agilent 2100 Bioanalyzer. The CDR3 starts with the cysteine, ends with the phenylalanine, and has 16 residues. Only the CDR3 part of the read is kept: 48 bases, read in frame from the first base. Cut back by 4 bases and 1 base, the V and J ends lie 19 bases apart. From a lookup of the germline V gene, CDR1 and CDR2 are SQVTM and ANQGSEA.

Study-wide findings and limitations: A model built on a 13 V-J signature distinguished ophthalmopathy from stable hyperthyroidism, reaching 85% to 90% sensitivity and around 81% specificity in cross-validation and 80%/75% in testing. In validation, the model predicted progression to ophthalmopathy with over 65% sensitivity and approximately 78% specificity, a median of 6.5 months before onset. No statistical method was used to set the sample size in advance, and investigators knew the group allocation. Most expanded thyroid clonotypes (frequency above 0.001) were also detected in blood, suggesting blood repertoires may reflect thyroid immune responses.

TCR beta CDR3 regions were amplified from RNA transcripts. A first-round RT-PCR of the TCR CDR3 used the HTBI primer set with the Qiagen OneStep RT-PCR kit. A second multiplex PCR round built the libraries, followed by size selection and purification. Sequencing of the libraries was done on an Illumina HiSeq2000 using paired-end 100 bp reads. Per the original workflow: SOAPnuke was used to process the raw data, removing reads that contained adapters or uncalled bases, had a mean Phred below 15, or lacked an exact match to the constant primer or identifier. High-quality paired reads were merged with COPE v1.2.5, and unique nucleotide sequences were defined as clonotypes. MiTCR v1.1 was used to align clonotypes to the IMGT TRBV, TRBD and TRBJ reference segments. The analysis included only V-J combinations with a frequency above 0.0001, which together covered over 98% of the repertoires. A TCS score was defined as the ratio between F50 (clonal expansion) and ExV (chaos), using BLOSUM62-based TCRdist between CDR3 peptides within each V-J. Welch's t-statistics and random forest reduced fewer than 550 V-J features to 10 to 15, which were used in a naive Bayes classifier (R e1071). TCRdb's own reprocessing of the public reads used fastp at Q25 and MiXCR and kept productive beta chains. Records with the same CDR3 protein are collapsed into one entry carrying the most frequent genes and DNA. TCRdb assigned the V and J calls; the authors' analysis was not used. Within this sample are 700,000 or so distinct CDR3 sequences, with about a sixth of them counted one time only. The top ten clonotypes cover around 8% of the sample.

Recombination linked TRBV29-1 to TRBJ1-1; matching of 5 bases hints at TRBD1 as the D gene. The specimen was blood. This sequence originates from a man in his late teens or twenties with Graves' hyperthyroidism. The nucleotide sequence reads TGCAGCGTTGGCCTGGGGGGGGGTGGAGGGAACACTGAAGCTTTCTTT. The encoded protein is CSVGLGGGGGNTEAFF.